The entry below describes one TCR beta chain. Its antigen is not known. V was clipped by 5 bases and J by 4 bases, with 12 bases between them. This CDR3 contains 14 residues. CDR1 SGHRS and CDR2 YFSETQ come from the germline V gene. This sample is drawn from a study of T cell clones after liver transplantation. Study-wide results and caveats: Small, mixed patient groups and varying post-transplant times limit these conclusions.

Here immunoSEQ multiplex PCR was the method, and the copy in TCRdb shows in-frame clones only, minus some. The sample yields fewer than 50,000 clones, about 86% seen once. The TCR was taken from a human patient who received a liver transplant. Some T cells may originate from the graft donor. The source was CD4+ T cells from blood, collected 24 months after liver transplant. The J gene is TRBJ2-2, the V gene TRBV5-1; no clear D. Here the CDR3 reads CASSIWPGTGELFF. The CDR3 region has the DNA TGCGCCAGCAGTATCTGGCCGGGCACCGGGGAGCTGTTTTTT. Full variable domain (remainder filled in from reference TRBV5-1 and TRBJ2-2): KAGVTQTPRYLIKTRGQQVTLSCSPISGHRSVSWYQQTPGQGLQFLFEYFSETQRNKGNFPGRFSGRQFSNSRSEMNVSTLELGDSALYLCASSIWPGTGELFFGEGSRLTVL.